Listed here are 24 T cell receptor beta chains from one sample, sequenced in a study of T cells in women clearing cervical HPV infection. Some clones are missing from TCRdb's copy, which holds only in-frame ones; the method was immunoSEQ multiplex PCR. The table for this sample gives approximately 49,000 clones. The sample was blood buffy coat. These receptors came from a woman between 18 and 70 years old with a cervical HPV16 infection that either progressed to CIN3+ or cleared (not recorded which).

With respect to this clone: Sequencing ends 3 residues short of the CDR3 end; the germline J gene provides the rest. The chain recombines TRBV6-1 with TRBJ2-3; 7 bases fit TRBD1. The CDR3 sequence is 14 residues long. Per germline, CDR1 MNHNS and CDR2 SASEGT. The CDR3 is CASSAGTVLRSQYF. The CDR3 DNA, read in part, is TGTGCCAGCAGTGCAGGGACAGTCCTACGATCG.

As concerns this clone: The read comes to an end 3 residues before the CDR3 does, leaving the germline J gene to fill in the end. The rearrangement uses TRBV29-1 and TRBJ2-7; possible D gene TRBD2, 6 bases. Trimming pared 6 bases from V and 0 bases from J, leaving 15 bases between. The germline V gene has CDR1 SQVTM and CDR2 ANQGSEA. The CDR3 is 14 amino acids. The DNA read from the CDR3 is TGCAGCGTGGGGGGACTTTCGAGCTCCTACGAG. This encodes CSVGGLSSSYE. The whole CDR3 region reads CSVGGLSSSYEQYF.

As to this clone: The read ends 3 residues early relative to the CDR3; the germline J gene fills the gap. This sequence joins TRBV6-1 and TRBJ2-4; D unclear. Between the trimmed V and J ends, which lost 3 bases and 9 bases, there was a span of 12 bases. The CDR3 has 13 residues. The V gene's germline CDR1 is MNHNS and CDR2 SASEGT. The covered CDR3 bases are TGTGCCAGCAGTGAGCCAAGGGTAGTCATT. Its protein product is CASSEPRVVI. The full CDR3 protein is CASSEPRVVIQYF.

Concerning this clone itself: The read gets to within 3 residues of the CDR3 end, and the germline J gene fills in the rest. V and J are TRBV10-3 and TRBJ2-2, with 9 nucleotides matching TRBD1. The CDR3 extends over 16 amino acids. V trimming: 6 bases; J trimming: 3 bases; junction bases outside the gene matches: 8. The V gene's germline CDR1 is ENHRY and CDR2 SYGVKD. CDR3 residues: CAISPRQGGDTGELFF. The part of the CDR3 DNA that was read is TGTGCCATCAGCCCTCGACAGGGGGGGGACACCGGGGAG.

Concerning this clone itself: The CDR3 extends 3 residues past the end of the read, so its final part is completed from the germline J gene. This chain connects TRBV6-2 or TRBV6-3 to TRBJ2-3, with D perhaps matching TRBD2 (7 bases). Trimming stripped 2 bases from V and 2 bases from J, with 11 bases between. The CDR3 is made up of 15 amino acids. The germline V gene has CDR1 MNHEY and CDR2 SVGEGT. CDR3 DNA, as far as it was read: TGTGCCAGCAGTTACCAGGGGAGGGCCACAGATACG. As protein: CASSYQGRATDT. The entire CDR3 is CASSYQGRATDTQYF.

On this clone itself: The sequenced fragment ends 3 residues before the CDR3 boundary, so the rest is inferred from the germline J gene. The V call is TRBV19, the J call TRBJ1-4; no firm D call. The germline V gene encodes CDR1 LNHDA and CDR2 SQIVND (reference sequence). Between the trimmed V and J ends, which lost 4 bases and 0 bases, there was a span of 9 bases. The CDR3 spans 15 residues. This chain's CDR3 is CASSTNRATNEKLFF. The DNA read from the CDR3 is TGTGCCAGTAGTACCAACAGAGCAACTAATGAAAAA.

In the case of this clone: The CDR3 end is not reached by the read, which stops 3 residues before it; the germline J gene fills it in. The V gene is TRBV5-4, the J gene TRBJ2-7, with 9 bases aligning to TRBD1. CDR1 SGHNT and CDR2 YYREEE come from the germline V gene (reference sequence). With 1 base clipped from V and 1 base from J, the junction kept 3 bases outside the gene matches. The CDR3 totals 15 residues. The CDR3 reads CASSLPQGASYEQYF. Partial CDR3 DNA: TGTGCCAGCAGCTTGCCACAGGGGGCGTCCTACGAG.

Details on this clone: The CDR3 end is not reached by the read, which stops 3 residues before it; the germline J gene fills it in. The chain couples TRBV11-1 to TRBJ2-5, with D perhaps matching TRBD1 (5 bases). V was clipped by 5 bases and J by 5 bases, with 15 bases between them. This CDR3 comprises 14 residues. The germline CDR1 and CDR2 sequences are SGHAT and FQDESV (reference sequence). The DNA read from the CDR3 is TGTGCCAGCAGCCAAAACCGGAACAGGGAGACC. The encoded protein is CASSQNRNRET. In full, the CDR3 reads CASSQNRNRETQYF.

Comments on this clone: The CDR3 is cut off 3 residues early in the read; its end comes from the germline J gene. The rearrangement joins TRBV2 to TRBJ1-3, with D possibly being TRBD1 (6 bases). The V end was cut by 4 bases, the J end by 1 base, with 8 bases between. The CDR3 runs to 14 residues. Germline CDR1 reads SNHLY; CDR2 reads FYNNEI. The CDR3 is CASSGDISGNTIYF. CDR3 DNA, as far as it was read: TGTGCCAGCAGTGGGGACATTTCTGGAAACACC.

Comments on this clone: The CDR3 end lies 3 residues beyond the end of the read and is filled in from the germline J gene. V usage is TRBV2 and J usage is TRBJ1-4; TRBD1 might be the D (5 bases). Germline lookup yields CDR1 SNHLY and CDR2 FYNNEI. The CDR3 extends over 14 amino acids. V lost 7 bases to trimming and J lost 10 bases, with 19 bases between them. The CDR3 here is CASTEDMRGGKLFF. Partial CDR3 DNA: TGTGCCAGCACCGAAGACATGAGGGGAGGAAAA.

As regards this clone: The read finishes 3 residues shy of the CDR3 end, and the germline J gene is used to complete it. The chain is built from TRBV20-1 and TRBJ2-3; 7 positions agree with TRBD1. The CDR3 runs 13 residues. Germline CDR1 and CDR2: DFQATT and SNEGSKA (reference sequence). Losses at the gene ends were 6 bases for V and 1 base for J; bases not matched to a gene: 4. The DNA read from the CDR3 is TGCAGTGCCCAAAGGGGGCGCACAGATACG. Residues: CSAQRGRTDT. The full CDR3 is CSAQRGRTDTQYF.

With regard to this clone: The read halts 3 residues ahead of the CDR3 end, with the missing end drawn from the germline J gene. V and J are TRBV5-1 and TRBJ2-2; D might be TRBD1 (6 bases). V dropped 4 bases and J dropped 2 bases, with 12 bases sitting between them. CDR3 length: 15 residues. The germline gives CDR1 SGHRS, CDR2 YFSETQ. The CDR3 DNA, read in part, is TGCGCCAGCAGCACTGGGACACTTAACACCGGGGAG. It specifies CASSTGTLNTGE. The entire CDR3 reads CASSTGTLNTGELFF. The full variable domain, rest sourced from reference TRBV5-1 and TRBJ2-2, is KAGVTQTPRYLIKTRGQQVTLSCSPISGHRSVSWYQQTPGQGLQFLFEYFSETQRNKGNFPGRFSGRQFSNSRSEMNVSTLELGDSALYLCASSTGTLNTGELFFGEGSRLTVL.

In regard to this clone: The read halts 3 residues ahead of the CDR3 end, with the missing end drawn from the germline J gene. This sequence joins TRBV29-1 and TRBJ2-2, with TRBD1 identical over 9 bases. There are 16 residues in the CDR3. CDR1 is SQVTM, CDR2 ANQGSEA, per germline. With V trimmed by 7 bases and J by 6 bases, 15 bases remained unmatched. This chain's CDR3 is CSAISGHRGLAGELFF. The sequenced part of the CDR3 DNA is TGCAGCGCCATCTCTGGGCACAGGGGGCTGGCCGGGGAG.

As regards this clone: The read gets to within 3 residues of the CDR3 end, and the germline J gene fills in the rest. The rearrangement joins TRBV7-2 to TRBJ2-2; no clear D. Germline V gene data show CDR1 as SGHTA and CDR2 as FQGNSA. CDR3 length equals 12 residues. V lost 5 bases, J lost 4 bases, and 5 bases lay in between. CDR3: CASSPGTGELFF. CDR3 DNA (partial): TGTGCCAGCAGCCCCGGCACCGGGGAG.

For this clone: The sequence runs out 3 residues before the end of the CDR3; the remainder is reconstructed from the germline J gene. The chain employs TRBV30 and TRBJ1-1; weak D call: TRBD1 (6 bases). Germline CDR1 is GTSNPN and CDR2 is SVGIG (reference sequence). V was trimmed by 2 bases and J by 4 bases, leaving 23 bases between them. This CDR3 region has 17 residues. This CDR3 reads CAWSNGVGGSRGTEAFF. The covered CDR3 bases are TGTGCCTGGAGTAATGGGGTAGGGGGATCCAGGGGCACTGAA.

Worth noting for this clone: The read ends 3 residues shy of where the CDR3 ends; the end is completed using the germline J gene. The gene calls are TRBV2 and TRBJ2-7, with 10 positions matching TRBD1. The CDR3 covers 15 residues. Germline V gene lookup returns CDR1 SNHLY and CDR2 FYNNEI. V lost 5 bases and J lost 5; bases outside the gene matches: 9. The CDR3 reads CASSFAGTGVDEQYF. The CDR3 DNA, read in part, is TGTGCCAGCAGTTTCGCTGGGACAGGGGTGGACGAG.

As for this clone: The sequence runs out 3 residues before the end of the CDR3; the remainder is reconstructed from the germline J gene. The chain links TRBV11-2 to TRBJ2-1; no firm D call. Germline V gene lookup returns CDR1 SGHAT and CDR2 FQNNGV. This CDR3 is 15 amino acids long. V lost 3 bases, J lost 2 bases, and 11 bases lay in between. CDR3 protein: CASSFGQAPYNEQFF. The CDR3 bases that were read are TGTGCCAGCAGCTTCGGCCAGGCCCCCTACAATGAG.

Note on this clone: The read ends 3 residues before the CDR3 terminus; that terminus is restored from the germline J gene. V usage is TRBV28 and J usage is TRBJ2-5; 9 bases agree with TRBD2. CDR3 length equals 15 residues. Germline CDR1 reads MDHEN; CDR2 reads SYDVKM. Trimming removed 6 bases from V and 4 bases from J; junction bases left unmatched: 9. Partial CDR3 DNA: TGTGCCAGCAGCCCACCGGGACTAGCCAGAGAGACC. Translated: CASSPPGLARET. The full CDR3 is CASSPPGLARETQYF. The full variable domain, with the rest looked up from reference TRBV28 and TRBJ2-5, is DVKVTQSSRYLVKRTGEKVFLECVQDMDHENMFWYRQDPGLGLRLIYFSYDVKMKEKGDIPEGYSVSREKKERFSLILESASTNQTSMYLCASSPPGLARETQYFGPGTRLLVL.

Turning to this clone: The CDR3 extends 3 residues past the end of the read, so its final part is completed from the germline J gene. This chain joins TRBV20-1 and TRBJ2-7; 9 nucleotides match TRBD2. V was pared by 6 bases and J by 0 bases, with 9 bases of the junction left unmatched. This CDR3 contains 15 residues. In germline, CDR1 is DFQATT, CDR2 SNEGSKA (reference sequence). The sequenced CDR3 bases are TGCAGTGCGGAGGAGACTAGCGGATACTCCTACGAG. It specifies CSAEETSGYSYE. The full CDR3 reads CSAEETSGYSYEQYF.

Worth noting for this clone: Read sequence stops 3 residues before the CDR3 end, and the germline J gene provides the missing end. This chain joins TRBV20-1 and TRBJ2-3; 11 bases line up with TRBD2. This CDR3 is 15 amino acids long. Trimming took 3 bases from V and 0 from J; bases not matched to a gene: 2. Germline CDR1 DFQATT, CDR2 SNEGSKA (reference sequence). CDR3 bases read: TGCAGTGCTAGCCGGACTAGCGGGAGCACAGATACG. Translating it yields CSASRTSGSTDT. The full CDR3 sequence reads CSASRTSGSTDTQYF.

Turning to this clone: The CDR3 is cut off 3 residues early in the read; its end comes from the germline J gene. J is TRBJ2-7 and V is TRBV18; D possibly corresponds to TRBD1 (6 bases). Trimming stripped 2 bases from V and 1 base from J, with 9 bases between. The CDR3 extends over 14 amino acids. The germline gives CDR1 KGHSH, CDR2 LQKENI. CDR3 region: CASSPGTSSYEQYF. The covered CDR3 bases are TGTGCCAGCTCACCAGGGACAAGTTCCTACGAG.

As to this clone: The read falls 3 residues short of the CDR3 end, and the missing part is taken from the germline J gene. The genes are TRBV19 and TRBJ2-3; D perhaps matches TRBD1 (5 bases). Per the germline V gene, CDR1 is LNHDA and CDR2 is SQIVND (reference sequence). V was cut by 8 bases and J by 2 bases, with 11 bases left in between. This CDR3 contains 13 residues. CDR3 residues: CASAWGFTDTQYF. The covered CDR3 bases are TGTGCCAGTGCCTGGGGCTTCACAGATACG.

A remark on this clone: The sequenced fragment ends 3 residues before the CDR3 boundary, so the rest is inferred from the germline J gene. The genes are TRBV27 and TRBJ2-7; 10 nucleotides agree with TRBD2. The V segment lost 8 bases and the J segment 0 bases; nucleotides outside the gene matches: 4. The CDR3 sequence is 14 residues long. Per germline, CDR1 MNHEY and CDR2 SMNVEV (reference sequence). Partial CDR3 DNA: TGTGCCAGCGCTAGACTAGCGGGCTCCTACGAG. The encoded protein is CASARLAGSYE. The entire CDR3 protein is CASARLAGSYEQYF.

Of note for this clone: The CDR3 goes on 3 residues after the read ends, and that part is filled in from the germline J gene. This chain links TRBV7-3 with TRBJ2-2, with 7 positions matching TRBD2. V lost 3 bases and J lost 5; bases outside the gene matches: 6. The CDR3 is 15 residues long. The germline gives CDR1 SGHTA, CDR2 FQGTGA. CDR3 sequence: CASSFQTGGTGELFF. Partial CDR3 DNA: TGTGCCAGCAGCTTTCAAACGGGGGGAACCGGGGAG.